The rows below give T cell receptor beta chains drawn from one sample of a study of blood T cell repertoires in COVID-19. The table came from immunoSEQ multiplex PCR; TCRdb's copy has only in-frame clones and leaves some out. Counted here are 250,000 to 300,000 clones, around nine tenths occurring once; the ten biggest clones make up around 1.9%. The sample consisted of PBMCs or T cells enriched from blood (not recorded which). The receptors shown here come from a woman aged 55-70 years who had recovered from COVID-19. Both conserved end residues are part of each CDR3. A D gene is named only where the DNA matches it firmly. Clone size is not always given. Where it is, it says once, few, many or a class for expanded clones.

j_call v_call clone_size d_call cdr3_aa cdr3_nt
TRBJ1-1 TRBV24-1 . TRBD1 CATSEGDSPEAFF TGTGCCACCAGTGAGGGGGACAGTCCTGAAGCTTTCTTT
TRBJ2-7 TRBV6-5 . TRBD1 CASFGQAGEQYF TGTGCCAGCTTTGGACAGGCGGGCGAGCAGTACTTC
TRBJ1-1 TRBV9 . . CASSVESAGSTEAFF TGTGCCAGCAGCGTAGAATCTGCTGGGAGCACTGAAGCTTTCTTT
TRBJ2-3 TRBV27 . . CASRNRPRDTQYF TGTGCCAGCCGAAACCGGCCCAGGGATACGCAGTATTTT
TRBJ2-7 TRBV4-1 . . CASSQEGGLQYF TGCGCCAGCAGCCAAGAAGGAGGTTTACAGTACTTC
TRBJ2-1 TRBV28 . . CASRTKSLYNEQFF TGTGCCAGCAGGACAAAAAGTCTCTACAATGAGCAGTTCTTC
TRBJ2-7 TRBV4-1 . . CASSSTGGVYEQYF TGCGCCAGCAGCTCAACCGGCGGGGTCTACGAGCAGTACTTC
TRBJ2-7 TRBV28 . . CASSFENLRAYEQYF TGTGCCAGCAGTTTTGAGAATCTAAGAGCTTACGAGCAGTACTTC
TRBJ2-7 TRBV11-3 once . CASSLKAEGLRVEQYF TGTGCCAGCAGCCTGAAGGCGGAGGGGCTAAGGGTCGAGCAGTACTTC
TRBJ2-2 TRBV5-1 . TRBD1 CASSLRTGNTGELFF TGCGCCAGCAGCCTTAGGACAGGGAACACCGGGGAGCTGTTTTTT
TRBJ2-7 TRBV28 . TRBD2 CASSLGREGSYEQYF TGTGCCAGCAGTTTGGGGAGGGAGGGCTCCTACGAGCAGTACTTC
TRBJ1-5 TRBV27 . . CASSFGFDQPQHF TGTGCCAGCAGTTTCGGGTTCGATCAGCCCCAGCATTTT
TRBJ1-6 TRBV6-6 . . CASSYGRYNSPLHF TGTGCCAGCAGTTACGGCAGGTATAATTCACCCCTCCACTTT
TRBJ1-2 TRBV7-2 . . CASSHYHQERGYTF TGTGCCAGCAGCCATTATCATCAGGAGCGGGGCTACACCTTC
TRBJ2-3 TRBV19 few . CASSITGVPTDTQYF TGTGCCAGTAGTATAACGGGAGTCCCCACAGATACGCAGTATTTT
TRBJ2-2 TRBV11-2 . . CASSPSRAGELFF TGTGCCAGCAGCCCCTCGAGAGCCGGGGAGCTGTTTTTT
TRBJ2-6 TRBV5-4 . . CASSPDKTGANVLTF TGTGCCAGCTCACCCGACAAGACTGGGGCCAACGTCCTGACTTTC
TRBJ2-5 TRBV19 . . CASSISRTAETQYF TGTGCCAGTAGTATAAGTAGGACAGCGGAGACCCAGTACTTC
TRBJ2-1 TRBV11-1 . TRBD2 CASSLGLAGGWNEQFF TGTGCCAGCAGCTTAGGACTAGCGGGGGGGTGGAATGAGCAGTTCTTC
TRBJ2-7 TRBV30 . TRBD1 CAWGGTGSYEQYF TGTGCCTGGGGGGGGACAGGGTCGTACGAGCAGTACTTC
TRBJ2-5 TRBV7-9 . . CASSDAVEGTQYF TGTGCCAGCAGCGACGCAGTCGAGGGGACCCAGTACTTC
TRBJ1-2 TRBV28 . TRBD1 CASRPGQIYYGYTF TGTGCCAGCCGCCCGGGACAGATTTATTATGGCTACACCTTC
TRBJ1-5 TRBV29-1 . . CSVLQGSNQPQHF TGCAGCGTGCTACAGGGAAGCAATCAGCCCCAGCATTTT
TRBJ1-3 TRBV4-1 . TRBD1 CASSPSRDSFGNTIYF TGCGCCAGCAGCCCATCCCGGGACAGTTTTGGAAACACCATATATTTT
TRBJ2-3 TRBV7-6 once . CASSSVSPDTQYF TGTGCCAGCAGTTCCGTTTCCCCAGATACGCAGTATTTT
TRBJ1-2 TRBV5-6 . . CASSPGSIPNYGYTF TGTGCCAGCAGCCCCGGGAGCATACCCAACTATGGCTACACCTTC
TRBJ1-5 TRBV5-1 . . CASSLGRSGQPQHF TGCGCCAGCAGCTTGGGACGTAGCGGCCAGCCCCAGCATTTT
TRBJ2-3 TRBV6-2/TRBV6-3 . TRBD2 CASSYPLKLAEAGDTQYF TGTGCCAGCAGTTACCCTCTGAAGCTAGCGGAGGCCGGGGATACGCAGTATTTT
TRBJ2-7 TRBV18 few . CASSPPGIHEQYF TGTGCCAGCTCACCACCGGGCATCCACGAGCAGTACTTC
TRBJ2-1 TRBV4-2 . TRBD2 CASTSGTSDYNEQFF TGTGCCAGTACCTCCGGGACTAGCGATTACAATGAGCAGTTCTTC
TRBJ1-1 TRBV5-1 . . CASSSQVNTEAFF TGCGCCAGCAGCTCACAGGTTAACACTGAAGCTTTCTTT
TRBJ1-1 TRBV11-2 . TRBD1 CASLPTGGPEAFF TGTGCCAGCCTCCCCACAGGGGGCCCTGAAGCTTTCTTT
TRBJ1-2 TRBV5-6 . . CASSFIRTDYGYTF TGTGCCAGCAGCTTTATCAGGACAGACTATGGCTACACCTTC
TRBJ1-2 TRBV29-1 . . CSVEDAGNGYTF TGCAGCGTTGAAGATGCAGGGAATGGCTACACCTTC
TRBJ1-1 TRBV5-1 once . CASSLGPSNTEAFF TGCGCCAGCAGCTTGGGTCCGAGTAACACTGAAGCTTTCTTT
TRBJ2-1 TRBV11-2 once TRBD2 CASSRVGGGISNEQFF TGTGCCAGCAGCCGGGTGGGCGGGGGGATCTCCAATGAGCAGTTCTTC
TRBJ1-4 TRBV5-6 . . CASSFREGNEKLFF TGTGCCAGCAGCTTCAGGGAGGGGAATGAAAAACTGTTTTTT
TRBJ1-6 TRBV12-3/TRBV12-4 . . CASYITQGSALHF TGTGCCAGCTATATAACGCAGGGTTCTGCCCTCCACTTT
TRBJ2-7 TRBV7-8 once . CASSSGSAAWVTYEQYF TGTGCCAGCAGCTCGGGGTCAGCGGCTTGGGTTACCTACGAGCAGTACTTC
TRBJ2-1 TRBV9 . TRBD2 CASSKIAGPTYNEQFF TGTGCCAGCAGCAAAATAGCGGGACCGACCTACAATGAGCAGTTCTTC
TRBJ1-6 TRBV6-1 few . CASSEGQSYNSPLHF TGTGCCAGCAGTGAAGGGCAGTCCTATAATTCACCCCTCCACTTT
TRBJ2-2 TRBV11-2 . TRBD1 CASSPDRSNTGELFF TGTGCCAGCAGCCCGGACAGGTCGAACACCGGGGAGCTGTTTTTT
TRBJ2-7 TRBV3-1/TRBV3-2 . . CASSQLEVAYEQYF TGTGCCAGCAGCCAACTAGAGGTTGCCTACGAGCAGTACTTC
TRBJ2-5 TRBV5-1 . TRBD2 CASSYAGTSRETQYF TGCGCCAGCAGCTACGCCGGGACTAGCAGAGAGACCCAGTACTTC
TRBJ2-1 TRBV9 . TRBD2 CASSAHPLFGEGLAANSYNEQFF TGTGCCAGCAGCGCCCACCCTCTCTTCGGGGAAGGACTAGCGGCTAACTCATACAATGAGCAGTTCTTC